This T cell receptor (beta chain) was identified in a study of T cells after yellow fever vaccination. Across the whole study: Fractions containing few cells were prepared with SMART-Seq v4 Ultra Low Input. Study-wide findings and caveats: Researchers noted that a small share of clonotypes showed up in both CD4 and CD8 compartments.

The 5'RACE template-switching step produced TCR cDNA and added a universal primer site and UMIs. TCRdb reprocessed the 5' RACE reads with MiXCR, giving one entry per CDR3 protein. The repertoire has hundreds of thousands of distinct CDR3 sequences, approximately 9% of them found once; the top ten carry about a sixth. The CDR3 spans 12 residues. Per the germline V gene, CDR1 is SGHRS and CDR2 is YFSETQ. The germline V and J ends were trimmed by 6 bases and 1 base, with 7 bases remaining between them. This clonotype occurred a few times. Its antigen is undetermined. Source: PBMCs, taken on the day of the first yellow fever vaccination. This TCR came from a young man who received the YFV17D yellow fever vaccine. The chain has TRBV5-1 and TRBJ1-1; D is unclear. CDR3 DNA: TGCGCCAGCACCGCACAGAACACTGAAGCTTTCTTT. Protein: CASTAQNTEAFF.